A single sample is the source of the 16 T cell receptor beta chains below, sequenced in a study of OX40 agonist ivuxolimab in advanced cancers. Generated by immunoSEQ multiplex PCR, the TCRdb table keeps only in-frame clones and is missing some. The sample shows tens of thousands of clones, 86% of them seen only once. The sequencing here drew on CD4+ or CD8+ T cells sorted from blood, taken in a trial of the OX40 agonist ivuxolimab. The receptors originated from an adult with an advanced solid tumor such as melanoma, head and neck, liver or kidney cancer.

The gene calls are TRBV6-5 and TRBJ2-7, with D unresolved. The length of the CDR3 is 15 residues. V lost 0 bases, J lost 3 bases, and 12 bases lay in between. Germline V lookup: CDR1 MNHEY, CDR2 SVGAGI. Here the CDR3 DNA reads TGTGCCAGCAGTTACTCCCATAGTTACAACTACGAGCAGTACTTC. This sequence encodes CASSYSHSYNYEQYF.

Relative to its sample, this clone is medium-sized (0.01 to 0.1%). The chain recombines TRBV6-6 with TRBJ2-7; D is perhaps TRBD2 (5 bases). Trimming removed 2 bases from V and 6 bases from J, with 8 bases in between. Germline CDR1 reads MNHNY; CDR2 reads SVGAGI (reference sequence). There are 12 residues in the CDR3. DNA for the CDR3: TGTGCCAGCAGTTACGGAGGAGGCGAGCAGTACTTC. Protein: CASSYGGGEQYF.

The rearrangement joins TRBV7-2 to TRBJ1-5; no reliable D call. This CDR3 has 15 amino acids. Germline CDR1 is SGHTA and CDR2 is FQGNSA. Trimming pared 2 bases from V and 5 bases from J, leaving 13 bases between. The CDR3 DNA sequence: TGTGCCAGCAGCTTAAAGTTTATCGCCGATCAGCCCCAGCATTTT. It codes for CASSLKFIADQPQHF. Full variable domain (rest looked up from reference TRBV7-2 and TRBJ1-5): GAGVSQSPSNKVTEKGKDVELRCDPISGHTALYWYRQSLGQGLEFLIYFQGNSAPDKSGLPSDRFSAERTGGSVSTLTIQRTQQEDSAVYLCASSLKFIADQPQHFGDGTRLSIL.

This clone turned up a few times. The chain joins TRBV4-1 to TRBJ1-5; possibly TRBD1 for D (6 bases). V was clipped by 2 bases and J by 5 bases, with 13 bases between them. The CDR3 is 15 amino acids. Germline V gene data show CDR1 as MGHRA and CDR2 as YSYEKL. Here the CDR3 DNA reads TGCGCCAGCAGCCAACACGACAGGAGAGATCAGCCCCAGCATTTT. Translation gives CASSQHDRRDQPQHF.

The chain is built from TRBV7-2 and TRBJ2-1; 7 nucleotides match TRBD2. Germline V gene lookup returns CDR1 SGHTA and CDR2 FQGNSA. There are 14 residues in the CDR3. V was pared by 8 bases and J by 9 bases, with 13 bases of the junction left unmatched. The CDR3 DNA sequence: TGTGCCAGCTCCCCTAGCGGAGCCTCGGCTGAGCAGTTCTTC. Residues: CASSPSGASAEQFF.

This clone was seen a single time. The chain has TRBV27 and TRBJ1-1; 8 bases match TRBD1. This CDR3 comprises 13 residues. After removal of 6 bases from V and 7 bases from J, the junction contained 7 bases not matched to a gene. Germline V lookup: CDR1 MNHEY, CDR2 SMNVEV (reference sequence). The CDR3 sequence: CASRSGTGFEAFF. CDR3 coding DNA: TGTGCCAGCAGATCCGGGACAGGATTTGAAGCTTTCTTT.

V gene TRBV28 combines with J gene TRBJ2-7, with 9 nucleotides matching TRBD2. With V trimmed by 6 bases and J by 2 bases, 8 bases remained unmatched. This CDR3 contains 15 residues. The V gene's germline CDR1 is MDHEN and CDR2 SYDVKM. For the CDR3, the DNA is TGTGCCAGCAGGCTGGCTAGCGGGGAAACCTACGAGCAGTACTTC. Protein sequence: CASRLASGETYEQYF.

This clone has more than one count but fewer than ten. The V call is TRBV4-2, the J call TRBJ2-1; 13 bases map to TRBD2. V shed 5 bases, J shed 5 bases, and the junction held 12 bases outside the gene matches. CDR1 LGHNA and CDR2 YNFKEQ come from the germline V gene. This CDR3 comprises 18 residues. The CDR3 sequence is CASSLVRTSGSDHNEQFF. The CDR3 bases are TGTGCCAGCAGCTTGGTCCGGACTAGCGGGAGCGATCACAATGAGCAGTTCTTC.

V and J are TRBV28 and TRBJ2-7, with D possibly TRBD2 on 6 matching bases. V was shortened by 3 bases and J by 4 bases, with 13 bases between the two germline ends. Germline V lookup: CDR1 MDHEN, CDR2 SYDVKM. This CDR3 is 14 amino acids long. CDR3 sequence reads: CASSFGGPEYEQYF. The CDR3 nucleotides read TGTGCCAGCAGTTTCGGGGGACCCGAGTACGAGCAGTACTTC.

This chain joins TRBV15 and TRBJ1-2; 11 bases are shared with TRBD1. Germline CDR1 and CDR2: LNHNV and YYDKDF (reference sequence). The junction had 7 bases not matched to a gene; V was cut back by 6 bases and J by 4 bases. The CDR3 has 15 residues. CDR3: CATSRTGGDFYGYTF. The CDR3 DNA reads as TGTGCCACCAGTAGGACAGGGGGCGATTTCTATGGCTACACCTTC.

This clone was found once. The CDR3 sequence: CASSPKLGGRDTEAFF. CDR3 sequence (DNA): TGCGCCAGCAGCCCCAAGTTGGGGGGCAGGGACACTGAAGCTTTCTTT. The chain couples TRBV5-1 to TRBJ1-1; a weak D match, TRBD1 (6 bases). Germline values: CDR1 SGHRS, CDR2 YFSETQ. CDR3 length equals 16 residues. Deletions cut 4 bases from V and 3 bases from J, with 19 bases between.

The V and J genes are TRBV7-8 and TRBJ1-1; D is uncertain. Germline assignment: CDR1 SGHVS and CDR2 FQNEAQ. The CDR3 is 16 amino acids. The V end lost 5 bases, the J end lost 1 base, and 17 bases lay between the germline ends. The CDR3 DNA sequence: TGTGCCAGCAGCCTACTTTGGGGAGTTGAGAACACTGAAGCTTTCTTT. It yields the protein CASSLLWGVENTEAFF.

This rearrangement joins TRBV9 to TRBJ2-3; the D gene could be TRBD1 or TRBD2 (5 bases each). V lost 0 bases and J 4 bases, leaving 6 bases between the germline ends. CDR3 length: 13 amino acids. Germline CDR1 SGDLS, CDR2 YYNGEE. CDR3 bases: TGTGCCAGCAGCGTAGGGGACCCAGATACGCAGTATTTT. Translation gives CASSVGDPDTQYF.

The chain employs TRBV7-6 and TRBJ2-2, with D maybe TRBD2 (7 bases). V gave up 0 bases and J gave up 5 bases, with 13 bases separating them. The CDR3 has 16 amino acids. The germline V gene encodes CDR1 SGHVS and CDR2 FNYEAQ. DNA of the CDR3: TGTGCCAGCAGCTTAGCTGTGGGGGGGCAGACCGGGGAGCTGTTTTTT. Amino acid sequence: CASSLAVGGQTGELFF.

The rearrangement uses TRBV5-4 and TRBJ1-2, with 7 bases matching TRBD1. The V segment lost 2 bases and the J segment 6 bases; nucleotides outside the gene matches: 16. CDR3 size: 17 residues. Per the germline V gene, CDR1 is SGHNT and CDR2 is YYREEE (reference sequence). The CDR3, as DNA: TGTGCCAGCAGCTTTATCTCCAACGACAGGGAGAGTGATGGCTACACCTTC. Protein sequence: CASSFISNDRESDGYTF. Full variable domain (outside the CDR3, taken from reference TRBV5-4 and TRBJ1-2): ETGVTQSPTHLIKTRGQQVTLRCSSQSGHNTVSWYQQALGQGPQFIFQYYREEENGRGNFPPRFSGLQFPNYSSELNVNALELDDSALYLCASSFISNDRESDGYTFGSGTRLTVV.

The genes are TRBV15 and TRBJ1-5; a possible D gene is TRBD1 (6 bases). Germline V gene sequence: CDR1 LNHNV, CDR2 YYDKDF (reference sequence). V was trimmed by 3 bases and J by 7 bases, leaving 13 bases between them. There are 14 residues in the CDR3. This chain's CDR3 is CATSRDFTGQPQHF. CDR3 DNA: TGTGCCACCAGCAGGGACTTCACAGGGCAGCCCCAGCATTTT.